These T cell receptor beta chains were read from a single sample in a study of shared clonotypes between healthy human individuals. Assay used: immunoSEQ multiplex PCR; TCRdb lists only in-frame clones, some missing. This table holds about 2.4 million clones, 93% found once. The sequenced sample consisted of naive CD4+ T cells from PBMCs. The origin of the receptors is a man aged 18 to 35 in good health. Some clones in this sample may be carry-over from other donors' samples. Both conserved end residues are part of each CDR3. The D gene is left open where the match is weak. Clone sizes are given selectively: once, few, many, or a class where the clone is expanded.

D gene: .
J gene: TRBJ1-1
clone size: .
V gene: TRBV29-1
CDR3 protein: CSVHQGWDTEAFF
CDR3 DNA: TGCAGCGTTCACCAGGGGTGGGACACTGAAGCTTTCTTT

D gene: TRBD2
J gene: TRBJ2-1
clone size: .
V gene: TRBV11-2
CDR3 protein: CASSLIKTSGHNEQFF
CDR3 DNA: TGTGCCAGCAGCTTAATAAAGACTAGCGGTCACAATGAGCAGTTCTTC

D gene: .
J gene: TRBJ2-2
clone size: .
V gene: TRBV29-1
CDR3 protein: CSVGPIVPPGELFF
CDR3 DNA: TGCAGCGTTGGTCCCATCGTACCCCCCGGGGAGCTGTTTTTT

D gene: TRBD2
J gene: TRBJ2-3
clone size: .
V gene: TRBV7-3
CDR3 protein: CASSFSVGGPTDTQYF
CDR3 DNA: TGTGCCAGCAGCTTTTCTGTGGGAGGGCCAACAGATACGCAGTATTTT

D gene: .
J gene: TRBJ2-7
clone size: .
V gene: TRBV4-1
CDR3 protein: CASSQTGSVYEQYF
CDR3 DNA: TGCGCCAGCAGCCAGACCGGGTCCGTTTACGAGCAGTACTTC

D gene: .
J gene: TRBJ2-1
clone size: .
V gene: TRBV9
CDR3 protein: CASSVGGLSYNEQFF
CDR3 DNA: TGTGCCAGCAGCGTAGGAGGTCTCTCCTACAATGAGCAGTTCTTC

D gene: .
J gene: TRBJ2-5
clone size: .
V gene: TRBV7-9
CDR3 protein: CASATRTQETQYF
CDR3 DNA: TGTGCCAGCGCGACTAGGACGCAAGAGACCCAGTACTTC

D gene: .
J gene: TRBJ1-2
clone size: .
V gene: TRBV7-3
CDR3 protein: CASGGREHGYTF
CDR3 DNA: TGTGCCAGCGGGGGCAGGGAACATGGCTACACCTTC

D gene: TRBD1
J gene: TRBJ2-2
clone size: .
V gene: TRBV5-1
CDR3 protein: CASSITGGFTGELFF
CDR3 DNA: TGCGCCAGCAGCATAACAGGGGGATTCACCGGGGAGCTGTTTTTT

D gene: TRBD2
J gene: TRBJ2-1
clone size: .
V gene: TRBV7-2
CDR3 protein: CASSLVRERNEQFF
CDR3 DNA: TGTGCCAGCAGCTTAGTGCGGGAGAGGAATGAGCAGTTCTTC

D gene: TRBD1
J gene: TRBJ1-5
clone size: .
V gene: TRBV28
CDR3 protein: CASSLRTGAFSNQPQHF
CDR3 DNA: TGTGCCAGCAGTTTGCGGACAGGGGCATTTAGCAATCAGCCCCAGCATTTT

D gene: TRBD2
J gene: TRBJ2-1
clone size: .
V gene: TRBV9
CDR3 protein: CASSAQVGGSNEQFF
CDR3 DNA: TGTGCCAGCAGCGCACAGGTGGGGGGGTCCAATGAGCAGTTCTTC

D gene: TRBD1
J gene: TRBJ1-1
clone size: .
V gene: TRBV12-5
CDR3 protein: CASGYPGQGVKAFF
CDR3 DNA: TGTGCTAGTGGTTACCCGGGACAGGGGGTGAAAGCTTTCTTT

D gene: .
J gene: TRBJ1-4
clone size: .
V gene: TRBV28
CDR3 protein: CASSLRGAAIGEKLFF
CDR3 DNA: TGTGCCAGCAGTTTAAGGGGCGCGGCTATTGGGGAAAAACTGTTTTTT

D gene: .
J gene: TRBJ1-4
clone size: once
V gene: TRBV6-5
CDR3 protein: CASSYSPGSAEKLFF
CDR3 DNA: TGTGCCAGCAGTTACTCGCCGGGATCGGCTGAAAAACTGTTTTTT

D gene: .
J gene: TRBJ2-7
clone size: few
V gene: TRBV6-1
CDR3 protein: CASQYGRLGYF
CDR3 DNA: TGTGCCAGCCAGTACGGCCGCCTGGGGTACTTC

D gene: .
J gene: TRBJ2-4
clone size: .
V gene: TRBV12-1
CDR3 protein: CASSFAPGTGKNIQYF
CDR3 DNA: .

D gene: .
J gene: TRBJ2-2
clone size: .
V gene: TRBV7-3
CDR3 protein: CASSLSGTYNTGELFF
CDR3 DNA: TGTGCCAGCAGCTTAAGTGGGACTTACAACACCGGGGAGCTGTTTTTT

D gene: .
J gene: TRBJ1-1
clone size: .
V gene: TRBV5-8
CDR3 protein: CASSVFAAGPNTEAFF
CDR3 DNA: TGTGCCAGCAGCGTTTTCGCGGCCGGCCCTAACACTGAAGCTTTCTTT

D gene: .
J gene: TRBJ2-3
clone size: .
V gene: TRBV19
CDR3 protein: CASSLPTSRHRRSTDTQYF
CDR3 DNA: TGTGCCAGTAGTCTTCCCACTAGTCGCCACCGTAGGAGCACAGATACGCAGTATTTT

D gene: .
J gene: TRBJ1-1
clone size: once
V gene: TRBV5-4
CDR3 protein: CASSFSVFTEAFF
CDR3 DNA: TGTGCCAGCAGCTTCTCCGTATTCACTGAAGCTTTCTTT

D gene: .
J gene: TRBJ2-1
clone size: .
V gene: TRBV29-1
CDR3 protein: CSVDGAASSYNEQFF
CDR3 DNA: TGCAGCGTTGACGGGGCGGCCAGCTCCTACAATGAGCAGTTCTTC

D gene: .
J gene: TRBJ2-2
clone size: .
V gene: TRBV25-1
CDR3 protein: CASSGPTGRANTGELFF
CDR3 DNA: TGTGCCAGCAGTGGGCCGACAGGACGAGCGAACACCGGGGAGCTGTTTTTT

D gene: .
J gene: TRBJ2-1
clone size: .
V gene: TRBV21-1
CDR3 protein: CASRNLRWAYNEQFF
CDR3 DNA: TGTGCCAGCAGGAACTTACGCTGGGCCTACAATGAGCAGTTCTTC

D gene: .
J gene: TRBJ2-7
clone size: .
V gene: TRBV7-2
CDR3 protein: CASSLKPSYEQYF
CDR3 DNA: TGTGCCAGCAGCCTAAAACCCTCCTACGAGCAGTACTTC

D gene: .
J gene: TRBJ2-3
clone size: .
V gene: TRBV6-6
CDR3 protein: CASSQRPTDTQYF
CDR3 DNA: TGTGCCAGCAGCCAAAGACCCACAGATACGCAGTATTTT

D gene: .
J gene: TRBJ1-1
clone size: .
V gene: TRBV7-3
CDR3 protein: CASSPKAAGSAEAFF
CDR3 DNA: TGTGCCAGCAGCCCCAAGGCGGCAGGGTCAGCTGAAGCTTTCTTT

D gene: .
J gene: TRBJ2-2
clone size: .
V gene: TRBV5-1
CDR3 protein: CASSLVGAANTGELFF
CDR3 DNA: TGCGCCAGCAGCTTGGTCGGAGCCGCGAACACCGGGGAGCTGTTTTTT

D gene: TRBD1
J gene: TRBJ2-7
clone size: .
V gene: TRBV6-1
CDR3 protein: CAGLQRQGDEQYF
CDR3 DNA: TGTGCCGGTCTCCAACGACAGGGCGACGAGCAGTACTTC

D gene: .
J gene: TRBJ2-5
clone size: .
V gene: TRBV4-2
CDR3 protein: CASSQVAAGETQYF
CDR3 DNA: TGTGCCAGCAGCCAAGTGGCGGCGGGAGAGACCCAGTACTTC

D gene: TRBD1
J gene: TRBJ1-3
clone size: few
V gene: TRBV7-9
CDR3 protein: CASSLTGGGNTIYF
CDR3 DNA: TGTGCCAGCAGCCTGACAGGGGGTGGAAACACCATATATTTT

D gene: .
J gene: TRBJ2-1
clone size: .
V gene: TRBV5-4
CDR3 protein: CASSPTYTSYNEQFF
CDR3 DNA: TGTGCCAGCAGCCCGACCTATACTTCCTACAATGAGCAGTTCTTC